This T cell receptor (beta chain) was identified in a study of blood T cell repertoires in COVID-19. The CDR3 is 15 amino acids. Trimming pared 5 bases from V and 0 bases from J, leaving 14 bases between. Germline CDR1 and CDR2: SEHNR and FQNEAQ (reference sequence). Study processing details: Counts of nucleated cells, estimated from reference gene primer amplification, were obtained. The table came from immunoSEQ multiplex PCR; TCRdb's copy has only in-frame clones and leaves some out. The V and J calls and the clone size are those of that table, but D and trimming were determined from the DNA. The table includes about 26,000 clones, around 66% detected once.

This receptor was taken from a man aged 55 to 69 with active or convalescent COVID-19. Material: peripheral blood. The J gene is TRBJ2-7, the V gene TRBV7-9; D is uncertain. As DNA, the CDR3 is TGTGCCAGCAGCCGAGCAGGTAGAAGCTCCTACGAGCAGTACTTC. The encoded protein is CASSRAGRSSYEQYF.